This TCR beta chain emerged from a study of human T cells and chemical hapten exposure. Study results and limitations: TCRs exceeding 1 in 1000 frequency stayed unchanged with DPC sensitization.

This clonotype was picked up many times. Its matching antigen is unknown. TCRdb called the RACE reads again in MiXCR, with one record for every CDR3 protein. The sample contains about 380,000 distinct CDR3 sequences, about 5.1% of which appear only once. V lost 4 bases, J lost 6 bases, and 8 bases lay in between. Germline values: CDR1 LGHDT, CDR2 YNNKEL (reference sequence). The CDR3 sequence is 12 residues long. Stated time point: pre-sensitization, week 0. Treatment denoted: therapeutic diphenylcyclopropenone sensitization with weekly scalp DPC. The TCR was taken from a woman aged 45-65 years with alopecia areata. Some clones in this sample may be carry-over from other donors' samples. The input for sequencing was whole blood, taken in connection with sensitization to the hapten diphenylcyclopropenone (DPC). This rearrangement joins TRBV3-1 to TRBJ2-3; D is unresolved. The CDR3 spells CASSRYEDTQYF. The DNA for the CDR3 is TGTGCCAGCAGCCGGTATGAGGATACGCAGTATTTT.